This entry describes one T cell receptor (beta chain). Profiling relied on immunoSEQ multiplex PCR, and the TCRdb table lists in-frame clones only, not all of them. The sample records about 180,000 clones, around 86% being singletons. Germline lookup yields CDR1 LGHDT and CDR2 YNNKEL (reference sequence). The V gene end was trimmed by 5 bases and the J gene end by 6 bases; junction bases not matched to a gene: 19. The CDR3 consists of 19 residues. This sample was taken from a study of blood T cell repertoires in COVID-19. Specimen: PBMCs or T cells enriched from blood (not recorded which). This receptor was taken from a woman under 40 who had recovered from COVID-19. This chain connects TRBV3-1 (or the pseudogene TRBV3-2) to TRBJ2-5; 12 positions match TRBD2. The CDR3 reads CASSNRLAGVILYGKTQYF. DNA of the CDR3: TGTGCCAGCAGCAACCGACTAGCGGGAGTTATATTGTATGGAAAGACCCAGTACTTC.